The clone carrying this T cell receptor beta chain was counted many times. The data are from a study of T cells in Graves' hyperthyroidism and ophthalmopathy. Study as a whole: Peripheral blood samples were taken at initial diagnosis, prior to any treatment.

The CDR3 has 14 amino acids. Germline CDR1 and CDR2: KGHSH and LQKENI. V shed 8 bases and J 8 bases; nucleotides not matched to a gene: 11. Amplification of TCR beta CDR3 regions was performed using RNA transcripts as template. The HTBI primer set was used in a first-round RT-PCR of the TCR CDR3. In TCRdb, the multiplex PCR reads were re-called with MiXCR into one record per CDR3 protein. The table lists 500,000 or so distinct CDR3 sequences, more than 15% of them singletons. The V and J genes are TRBV18 and TRBJ2-1; 8 bases align to TRBD1. The sequence derives from a woman between 18 and 29 years old with Graves' ophthalmopathy. Sample: blood. Here the CDR3 reads CASRRAGGTDEQFF. CDR3 bases: TGTGCCAGCCGTCGGGCAGGGGGCACCGATGAGCAGTTCTTC.